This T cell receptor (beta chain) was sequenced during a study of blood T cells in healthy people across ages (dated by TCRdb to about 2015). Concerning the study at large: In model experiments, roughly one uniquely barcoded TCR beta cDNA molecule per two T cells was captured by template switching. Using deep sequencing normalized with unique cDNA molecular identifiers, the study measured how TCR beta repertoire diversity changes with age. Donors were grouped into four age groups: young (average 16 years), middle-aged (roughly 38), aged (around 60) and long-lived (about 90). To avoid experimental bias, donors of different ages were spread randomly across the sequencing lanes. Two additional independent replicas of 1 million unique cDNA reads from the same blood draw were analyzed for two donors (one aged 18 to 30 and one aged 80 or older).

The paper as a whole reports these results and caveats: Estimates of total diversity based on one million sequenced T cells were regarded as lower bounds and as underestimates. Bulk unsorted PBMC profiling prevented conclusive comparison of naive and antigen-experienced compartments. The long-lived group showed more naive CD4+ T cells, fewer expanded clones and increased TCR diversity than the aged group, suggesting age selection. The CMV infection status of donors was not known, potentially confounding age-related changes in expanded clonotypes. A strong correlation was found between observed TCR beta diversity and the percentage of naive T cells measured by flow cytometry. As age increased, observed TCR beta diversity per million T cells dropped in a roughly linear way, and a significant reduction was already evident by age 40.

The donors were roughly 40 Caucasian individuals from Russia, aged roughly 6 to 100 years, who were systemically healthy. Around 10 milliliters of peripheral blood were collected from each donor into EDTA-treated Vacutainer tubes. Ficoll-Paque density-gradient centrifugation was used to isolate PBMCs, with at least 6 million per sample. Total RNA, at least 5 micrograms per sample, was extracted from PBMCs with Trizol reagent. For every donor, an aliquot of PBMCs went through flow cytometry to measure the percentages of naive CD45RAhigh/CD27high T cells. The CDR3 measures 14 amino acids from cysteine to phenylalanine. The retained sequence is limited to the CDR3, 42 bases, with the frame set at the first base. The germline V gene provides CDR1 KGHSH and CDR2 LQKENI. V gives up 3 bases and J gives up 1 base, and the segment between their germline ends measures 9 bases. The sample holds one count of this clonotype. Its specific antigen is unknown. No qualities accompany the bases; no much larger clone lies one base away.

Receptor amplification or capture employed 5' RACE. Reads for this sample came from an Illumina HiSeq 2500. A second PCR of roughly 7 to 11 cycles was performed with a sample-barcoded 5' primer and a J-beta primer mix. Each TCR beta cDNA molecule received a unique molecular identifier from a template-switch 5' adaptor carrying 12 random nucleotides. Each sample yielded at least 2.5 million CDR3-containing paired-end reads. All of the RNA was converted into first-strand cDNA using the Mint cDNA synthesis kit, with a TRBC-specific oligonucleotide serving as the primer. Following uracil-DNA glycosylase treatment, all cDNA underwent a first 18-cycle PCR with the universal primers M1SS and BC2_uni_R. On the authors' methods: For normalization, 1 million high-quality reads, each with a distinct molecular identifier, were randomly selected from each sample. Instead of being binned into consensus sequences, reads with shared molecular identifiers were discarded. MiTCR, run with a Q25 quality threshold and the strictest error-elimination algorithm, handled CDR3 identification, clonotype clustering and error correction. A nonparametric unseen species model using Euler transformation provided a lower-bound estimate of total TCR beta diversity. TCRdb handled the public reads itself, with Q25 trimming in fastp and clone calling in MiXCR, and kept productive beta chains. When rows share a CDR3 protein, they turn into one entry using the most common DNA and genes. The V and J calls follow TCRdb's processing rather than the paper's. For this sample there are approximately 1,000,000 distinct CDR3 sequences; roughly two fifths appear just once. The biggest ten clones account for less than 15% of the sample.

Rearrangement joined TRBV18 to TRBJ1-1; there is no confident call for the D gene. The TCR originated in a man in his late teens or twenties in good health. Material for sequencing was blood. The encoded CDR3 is CASSPTDTNTEAFF. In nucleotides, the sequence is TGTGCCAGCTCACCGACGGATACGAACACTGAAGCTTTCTTT.